The table lists the clone carrying this T cell receptor (beta chain) with a few counts. As yet, its antigen is unknown. A second about 7 to 11 cycle PCR used barcoded and J-beta primers. TCRdb reprocessed the 5' RACE reads via MiXCR and lists one record per CDR3 protein. The data contain about 570,000 distinct CDR3 sequences, approximately 27% of them singletons. This record comes from a study of blood T cells in healthy people across ages. Looking at the study overall: For every two T cells, template switching captured about one barcoded beta molecule.

Study findings and constraints: No conclusive comparison of naive versus antigen-experienced cells was possible with unsorted PBMCs. Lack of knowledge of donor CMV status possibly confounded expanded clonotype changes. Measured against age, TCR beta diversity per million T cells decreased in a roughly linear manner.

The sequence derives from a woman between 70 and 85 years old in good health. Sequences were obtained from blood.

The CDR3 sequence is CSATPTGYGRPQHF. CDR3 nucleotide sequence: TGCAGTGCTACCCCGACAGGGTATGGGAGGCCCCAGCATTTT. The V gene is TRBV20-1, the J gene TRBJ1-5; 7 bases fit TRBD1. V lost 4 bases to trimming and J lost 9 bases; unmatched junction nucleotides: 12. In germline, CDR1 is DFQATT, CDR2 SNEGSKA (reference sequence). CDR3 length: 14 residues.